The present entry profiles one TCR beta chain with its context. Original handling: Quantification of nucleated cells was approximated via reference gene primer amplification. Libraries were prepared by immunoSEQ multiplex PCR; TCRdb keeps only in-frame clonotypes and omits some of them. V and J calls and clone size are as listed in that table; D and trimming were resolved from the DNA. The sample lists 250,000 to 350,000 clones; approximately 88% were seen once. Seattle participants joined during active infection and were tracked over time. The entry originates in a study of blood T cell repertoires in COVID-19. Study-wide background: COVID-19 samples from acute and convalescent phases originated in the United States, Italy and Spain. Nucleic acid was either cDNA or gDNA, and it came from T cells, B-cell-depleted T cells, or PBMCs.

Germline CDR1 and CDR2: MNHNS and SASEGT. The CDR3 runs to 16 residues. V lost 2 bases and J lost 4; bases outside the gene matches: 8. The chain carries TRBV6-1 and TRBJ2-3, with 8 bases that match TRBD2. This receptor was identified in a human donor with COVID-19, enrolled during active disease. The donor label of this sample is uncertain. Sequencing input: peripheral blood. As DNA, the CDR3 is TGTGCCAGCAGTGAATTAGCGGGAAGAAGGGCAGATACGCAGTATTTT. This codes for CASSELAGRRADTQYF.